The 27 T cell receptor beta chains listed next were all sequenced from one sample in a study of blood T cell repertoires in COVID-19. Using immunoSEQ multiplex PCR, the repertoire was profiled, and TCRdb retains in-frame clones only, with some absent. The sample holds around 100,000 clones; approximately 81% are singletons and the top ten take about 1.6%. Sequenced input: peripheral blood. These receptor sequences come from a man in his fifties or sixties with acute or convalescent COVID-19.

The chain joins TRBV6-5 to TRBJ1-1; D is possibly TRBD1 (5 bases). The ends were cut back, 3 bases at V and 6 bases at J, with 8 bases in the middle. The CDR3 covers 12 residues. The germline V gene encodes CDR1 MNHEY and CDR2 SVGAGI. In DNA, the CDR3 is TGTGCCAGCAGTTATTCGGGGGCTGAAGCTTTCTTT. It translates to CASSYSGAEAFF.

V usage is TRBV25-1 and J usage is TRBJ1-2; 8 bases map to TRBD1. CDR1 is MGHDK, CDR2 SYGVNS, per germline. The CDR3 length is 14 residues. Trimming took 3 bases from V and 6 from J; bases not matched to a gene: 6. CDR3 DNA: TGTGCCAGCAGTGAGTACGCAGGGGGCGATGGCTACACCTTC. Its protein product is CASSEYAGGDGYTF.

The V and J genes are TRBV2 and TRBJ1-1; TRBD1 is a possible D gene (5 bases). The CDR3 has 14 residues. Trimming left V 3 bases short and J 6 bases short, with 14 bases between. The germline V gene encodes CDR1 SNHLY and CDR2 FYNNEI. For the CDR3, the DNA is TGTGCCAGCAGTGAGCACAGGACAAACGCTGAAGCTTTCTTT. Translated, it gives CASSEHRTNAEAFF.

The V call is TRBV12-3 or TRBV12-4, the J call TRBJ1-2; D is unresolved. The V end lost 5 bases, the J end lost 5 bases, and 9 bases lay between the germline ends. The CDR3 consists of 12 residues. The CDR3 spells CASSPDWYGYTF. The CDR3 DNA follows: TGTGCCAGCAGTCCCGACTGGTATGGCTACACCTTC.

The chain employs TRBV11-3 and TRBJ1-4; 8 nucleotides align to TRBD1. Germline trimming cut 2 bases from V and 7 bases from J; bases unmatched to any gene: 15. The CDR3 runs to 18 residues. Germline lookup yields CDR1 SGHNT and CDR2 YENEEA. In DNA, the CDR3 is TGTGCCAGCAGCTTATGGCAGAAACGACAGGGGTTGGGTGAAAAACTGTTTTTT. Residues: CASSLWQKRQGLGEKLFF.

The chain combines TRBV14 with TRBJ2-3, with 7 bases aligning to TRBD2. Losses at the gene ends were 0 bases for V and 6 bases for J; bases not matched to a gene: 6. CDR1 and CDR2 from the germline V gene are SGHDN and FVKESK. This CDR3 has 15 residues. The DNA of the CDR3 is TGTGCCAGCAGCCAAGAAATGACGGGGGGTGATACGCAGTATTTT. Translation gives CASSQEMTGGDTQYF.

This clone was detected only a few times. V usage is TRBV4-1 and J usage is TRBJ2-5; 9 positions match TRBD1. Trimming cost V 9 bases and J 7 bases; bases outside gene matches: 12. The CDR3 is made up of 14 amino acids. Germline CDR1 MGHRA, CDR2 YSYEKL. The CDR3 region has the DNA TGCGCCAGTTCCGCTCCGGGACAGGGTATGACCCAGTACTTC. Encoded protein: CASSAPGQGMTQYF.

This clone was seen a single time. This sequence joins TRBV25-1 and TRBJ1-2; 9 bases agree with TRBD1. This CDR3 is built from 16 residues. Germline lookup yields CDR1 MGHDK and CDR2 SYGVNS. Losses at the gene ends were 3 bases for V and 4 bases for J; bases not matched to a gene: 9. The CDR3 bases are TGTGCCAGCAGTGATACTAGGACAGGGGCGTCCTATGGCTACACCTTC. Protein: CASSDTRTGASYGYTF.

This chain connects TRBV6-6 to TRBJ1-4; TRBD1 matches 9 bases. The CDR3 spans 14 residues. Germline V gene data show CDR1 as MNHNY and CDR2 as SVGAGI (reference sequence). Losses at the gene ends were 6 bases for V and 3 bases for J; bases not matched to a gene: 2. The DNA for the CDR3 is TGTGCCAGCAGCCACAGGGGGCCTAATGAAAAACTGTTTTTT. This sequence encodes CASSHRGPNEKLFF.

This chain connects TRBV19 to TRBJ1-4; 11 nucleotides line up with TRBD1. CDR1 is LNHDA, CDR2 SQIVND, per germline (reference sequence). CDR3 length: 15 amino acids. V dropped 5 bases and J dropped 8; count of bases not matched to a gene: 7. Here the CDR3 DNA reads TGTGCCAGTAGTGCAGGGGACAGGGGGAAAGAAAAACTGTTTTTT. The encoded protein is CASSAGDRGKEKLFF.

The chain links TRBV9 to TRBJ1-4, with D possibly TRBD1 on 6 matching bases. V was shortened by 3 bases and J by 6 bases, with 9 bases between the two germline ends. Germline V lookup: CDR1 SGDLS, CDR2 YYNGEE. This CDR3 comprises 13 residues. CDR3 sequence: CASSAWTDEKLFF. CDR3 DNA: TGTGCCAGCAGCGCCTGGACAGATGAAAAACTGTTTTTT.

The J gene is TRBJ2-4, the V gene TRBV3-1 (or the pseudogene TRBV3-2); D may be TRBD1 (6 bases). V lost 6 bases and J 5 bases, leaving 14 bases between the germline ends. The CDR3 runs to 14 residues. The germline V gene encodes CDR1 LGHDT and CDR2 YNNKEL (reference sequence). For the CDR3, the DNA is TGTGCCAGCAGTATACAGGGTGGGGAAAACATTCAGTACTTC. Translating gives CASSIQGGENIQYF.

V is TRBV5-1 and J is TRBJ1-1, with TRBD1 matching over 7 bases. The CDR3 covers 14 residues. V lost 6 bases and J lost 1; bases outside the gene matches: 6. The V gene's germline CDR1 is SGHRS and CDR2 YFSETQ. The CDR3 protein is CASTPGQPNTEAFF. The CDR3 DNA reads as TGCGCCAGCACCCCGGGACAGCCGAACACTGAAGCTTTCTTT. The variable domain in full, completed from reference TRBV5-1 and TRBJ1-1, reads KAGVTQTPRYLIKTRGQQVTLSCSPISGHRSVSWYQQTPGQGLQFLFEYFSETQRNKGNFPGRFSGRQFSNSRSEMNVSTLELGDSALYLCASTPGQPNTEAFFGQGTRLTVV.

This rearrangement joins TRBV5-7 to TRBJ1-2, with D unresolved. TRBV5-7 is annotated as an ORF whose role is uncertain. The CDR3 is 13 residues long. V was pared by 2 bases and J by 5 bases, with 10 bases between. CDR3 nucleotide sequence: TGTGCCAGCAGCTTCGACCGAGGTTATGGCTACACCTTC. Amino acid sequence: CASSFDRGYGYTF.

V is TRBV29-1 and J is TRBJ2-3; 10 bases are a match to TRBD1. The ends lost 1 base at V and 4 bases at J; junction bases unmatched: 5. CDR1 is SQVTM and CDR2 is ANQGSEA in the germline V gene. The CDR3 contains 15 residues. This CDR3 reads CSVEGTGGGADTQYF. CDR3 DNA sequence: TGCAGCGTTGAAGGGACAGGGGGAGGCGCAGATACGCAGTATTTT.

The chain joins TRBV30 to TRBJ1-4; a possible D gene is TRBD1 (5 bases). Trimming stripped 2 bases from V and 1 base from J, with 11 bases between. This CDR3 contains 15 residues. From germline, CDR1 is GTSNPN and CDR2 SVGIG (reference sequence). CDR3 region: CAWSSKGITNEKLFF. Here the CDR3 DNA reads TGTGCCTGGAGTTCGAAGGGGATAACTAATGAAAAACTGTTTTTT. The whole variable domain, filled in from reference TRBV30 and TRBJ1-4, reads SQTIHQWPATLVQPVGSPLSLECTVEGTSNPNLYWYRQAAGRGLQLLFYSVGIGQISSEVPQNLSASRPQDRQFILSSKKLLLSDSGFYLCAWSSKGITNEKLFFGSGTQLSVL.

The CDR3 DNA follows: TGTGCCAGCAGCGCCCGGGACAGACCCTACGAGCAGTACTTC. It is translated as CASSARDRPYEQYF. This chain connects TRBV7-2 to TRBJ2-7, with TRBD1 matching 7 bases. Losses at the gene ends were 5 bases for V and 2 bases for J; bases not matched to a gene: 6. The CDR3 sequence is 14 residues long. Looked up from germline, CDR1 is SGHTA and CDR2 is FQGNSA.

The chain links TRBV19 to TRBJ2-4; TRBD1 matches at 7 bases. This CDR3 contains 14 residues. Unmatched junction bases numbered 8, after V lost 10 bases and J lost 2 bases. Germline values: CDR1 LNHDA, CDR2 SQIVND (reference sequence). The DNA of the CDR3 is TGTGCCACGACAGGGTGGGAGTCCAAAAACATTCAGTACTTC. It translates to CATTGWESKNIQYF.

This CDR3 reads CASSLTARVGPGNTIYF. DNA of the CDR3: TGTGCCAGCAGCTTAACCGCCAGGGTGGGTCCTGGAAACACCATATATTTT. The chain has TRBV7-3 and TRBJ1-3, with D perhaps TRBD1 (5 bases). Between the trimmed V and J ends, which lost 0 bases and 2 bases, there was a span of 14 bases. The CDR3 spans 17 residues. CDR1 is SGHTA and CDR2 is FQGTGA in the germline V gene. The full variable domain, in which reference TRBV7-3 and TRBJ1-3 provide the parts outside the CDR3, is GAGVSQTPSNKVTEKGKYVELRCDPISGHTALYWYRQSLGQGPEFLIYFQGTGAADDSGLPNDRFFAVRPEGSVSTLKIQRTERGDSAVYLCASSLTARVGPGNTIYFGEGSWLTVV.

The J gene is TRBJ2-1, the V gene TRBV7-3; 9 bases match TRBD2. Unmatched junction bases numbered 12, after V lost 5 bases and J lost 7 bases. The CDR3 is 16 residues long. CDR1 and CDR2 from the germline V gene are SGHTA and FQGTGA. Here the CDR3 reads CASSPKLAGETNEQFF. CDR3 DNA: TGTGCCAGCAGCCCGAAGTTAGCGGGGGAGACGAATGAGCAGTTCTTC. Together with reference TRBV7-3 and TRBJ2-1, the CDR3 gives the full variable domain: GAGVSQTPSNKVTEKGKYVELRCDPISGHTALYWYRQSLGQGPEFLIYFQGTGAADDSGLPNDRFFAVRPEGSVSTLKIQRTERGDSAVYLCASSPKLAGETNEQFFGPGTRLTVL.

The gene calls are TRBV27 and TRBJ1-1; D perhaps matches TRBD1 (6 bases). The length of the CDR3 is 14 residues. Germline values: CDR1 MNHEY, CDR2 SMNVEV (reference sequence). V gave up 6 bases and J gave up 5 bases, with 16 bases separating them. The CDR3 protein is CASSQAGAGTEAFF. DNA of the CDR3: TGTGCCAGCAGCCAAGCGGGGGCGGGAACTGAAGCTTTCTTT.

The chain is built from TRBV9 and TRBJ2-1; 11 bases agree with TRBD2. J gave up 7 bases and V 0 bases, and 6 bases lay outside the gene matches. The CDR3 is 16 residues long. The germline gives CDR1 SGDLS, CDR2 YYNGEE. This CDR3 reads CASSVVLSGGANEQFF. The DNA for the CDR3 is TGTGCCAGCAGCGTAGTTCTTAGCGGGGGGGCAAATGAGCAGTTCTTC.

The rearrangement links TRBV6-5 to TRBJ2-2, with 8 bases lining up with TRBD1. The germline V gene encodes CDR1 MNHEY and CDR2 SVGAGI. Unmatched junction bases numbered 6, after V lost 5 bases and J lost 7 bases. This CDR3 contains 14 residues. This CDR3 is CASSRGQAGGELFF. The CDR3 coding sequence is TGTGCCAGCAGTAGGGGACAGGCGGGCGGGGAGCTGTTTTTT.

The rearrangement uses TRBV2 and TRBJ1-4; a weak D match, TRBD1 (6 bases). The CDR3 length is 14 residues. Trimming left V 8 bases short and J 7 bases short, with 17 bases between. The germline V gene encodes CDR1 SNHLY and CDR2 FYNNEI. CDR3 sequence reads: CASSASGAREKLFF. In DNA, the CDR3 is TGTGCCAGCTCAGCCTCAGGGGCCCGTGAAAAACTGTTTTTT.

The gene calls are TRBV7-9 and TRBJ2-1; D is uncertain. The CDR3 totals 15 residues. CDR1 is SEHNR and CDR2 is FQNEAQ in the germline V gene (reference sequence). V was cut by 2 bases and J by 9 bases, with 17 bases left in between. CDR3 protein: CASSLWSSGLPEQFF. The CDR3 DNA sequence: TGTGCCAGCAGCTTATGGTCCTCTGGCTTGCCTGAGCAGTTCTTC.

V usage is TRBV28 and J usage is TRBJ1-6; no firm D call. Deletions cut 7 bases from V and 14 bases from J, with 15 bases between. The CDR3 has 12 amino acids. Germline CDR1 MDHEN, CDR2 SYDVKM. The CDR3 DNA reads TGTGCCAGCAAATCTAGGGAGGTCGCCCTCCACTTT. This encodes CASKSREVALHF.

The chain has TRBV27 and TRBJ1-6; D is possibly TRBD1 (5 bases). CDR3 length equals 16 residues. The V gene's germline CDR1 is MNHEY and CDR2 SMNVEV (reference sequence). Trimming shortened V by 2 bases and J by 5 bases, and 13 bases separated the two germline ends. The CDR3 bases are TGTGCCAGCAGTTTACGGGGGGTTGCAGATAATTCACCCCTCCACTTT. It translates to CASSLRGVADNSPLHF.